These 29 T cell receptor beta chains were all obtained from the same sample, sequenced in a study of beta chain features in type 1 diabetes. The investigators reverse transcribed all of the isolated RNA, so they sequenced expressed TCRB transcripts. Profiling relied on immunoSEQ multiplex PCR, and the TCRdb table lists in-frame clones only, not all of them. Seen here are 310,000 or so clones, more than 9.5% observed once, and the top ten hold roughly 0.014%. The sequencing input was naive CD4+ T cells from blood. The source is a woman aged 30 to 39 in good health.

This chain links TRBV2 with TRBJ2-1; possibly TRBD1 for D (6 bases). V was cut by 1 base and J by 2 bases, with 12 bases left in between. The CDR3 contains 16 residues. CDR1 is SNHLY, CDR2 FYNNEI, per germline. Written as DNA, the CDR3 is TGTGCCAGCAGTGAAGTCGACAGGATTACCTACAATGAGCAGTTCTTC. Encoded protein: CASSEVDRITYNEQFF.

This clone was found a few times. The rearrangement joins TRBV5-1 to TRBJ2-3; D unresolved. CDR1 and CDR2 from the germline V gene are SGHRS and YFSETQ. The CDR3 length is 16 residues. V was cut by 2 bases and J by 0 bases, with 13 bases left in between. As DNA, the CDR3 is TGCGCCAGCAGCTTTCTAGACCGCCCTAGCACAGATACGCAGTATTTT. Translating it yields CASSFLDRPSTDTQYF.

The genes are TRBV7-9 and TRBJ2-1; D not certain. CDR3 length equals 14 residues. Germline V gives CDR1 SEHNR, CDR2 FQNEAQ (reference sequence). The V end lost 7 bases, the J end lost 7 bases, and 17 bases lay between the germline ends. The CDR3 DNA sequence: TGTGCCAGCATAAGACCTCAGCGCGGTAATGAGCAGTTCTTC. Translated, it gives CASIRPQRGNEQFF.

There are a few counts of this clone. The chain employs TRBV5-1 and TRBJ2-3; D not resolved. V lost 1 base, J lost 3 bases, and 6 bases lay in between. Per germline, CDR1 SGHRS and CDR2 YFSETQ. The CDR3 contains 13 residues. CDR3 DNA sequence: TGCGCCAGCAGCTTGTCCGGTACAGATACGCAGTATTTT. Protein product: CASSLSGTDTQYF. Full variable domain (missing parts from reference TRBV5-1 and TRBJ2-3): KAGVTQTPRYLIKTRGQQVTLSCSPISGHRSVSWYQQTPGQGLQFLFEYFSETQRNKGNFPGRFSGRQFSNSRSEMNVSTLELGDSALYLCASSLSGTDTQYFGPGTRLTVL.

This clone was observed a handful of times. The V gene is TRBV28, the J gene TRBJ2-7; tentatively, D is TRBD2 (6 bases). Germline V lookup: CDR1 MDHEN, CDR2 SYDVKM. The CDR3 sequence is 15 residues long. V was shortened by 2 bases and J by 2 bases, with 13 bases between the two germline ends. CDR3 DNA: TGTGCCAGCAGTTTACCGGGCGGGATTCCCTACGAGCAGTACTTC. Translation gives CASSLPGGIPYEQYF.

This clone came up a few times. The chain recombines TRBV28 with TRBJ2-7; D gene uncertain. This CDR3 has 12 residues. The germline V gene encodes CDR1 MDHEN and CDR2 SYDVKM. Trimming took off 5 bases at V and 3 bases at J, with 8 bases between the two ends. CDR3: CASSPYSYEQYF. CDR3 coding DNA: TGTGCCAGCAGTCCTTACAGCTACGAGCAGTACTTC.

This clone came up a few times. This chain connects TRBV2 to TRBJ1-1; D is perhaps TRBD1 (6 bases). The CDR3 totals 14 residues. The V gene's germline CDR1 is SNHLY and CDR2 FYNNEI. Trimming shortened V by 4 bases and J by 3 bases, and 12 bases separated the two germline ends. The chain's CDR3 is CASSAQGGDTEAFF. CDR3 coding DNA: TGTGCCAGCAGTGCACAGGGAGGGGACACTGAAGCTTTCTTT.

CDR3 bases: TGTGCCAGCAGTGAACGACGGCTAGTAGAAGCTTTCTTT. Its translation: CASSERRLVEAFF. This chain links TRBV2 with TRBJ1-1; D remains unclear. V was shortened by 2 bases and J by 8 bases, with 12 bases between the two germline ends. The CDR3 is 13 amino acids. The V gene's germline CDR1 is SNHLY and CDR2 FYNNEI.

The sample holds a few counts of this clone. The CDR3 loop reads CASSLTGTTDTQYF. The CDR3 DNA sequence: TGTGCCAGCAGTTTGACAGGGACCACAGATACGCAGTATTTT. This chain connects TRBV5-8 to TRBJ2-3, with 7 bases fitting TRBD1. Trimming cost V 5 bases and J 2 bases; bases outside gene matches: 5. Germline V gene lookup returns CDR1 SGHTS and CDR2 YDEGEE. CDR3 size: 14 residues.

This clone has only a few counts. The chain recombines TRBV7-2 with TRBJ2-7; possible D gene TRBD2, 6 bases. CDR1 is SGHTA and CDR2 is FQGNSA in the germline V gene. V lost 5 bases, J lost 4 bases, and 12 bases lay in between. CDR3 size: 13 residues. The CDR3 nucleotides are TGTGCCAGCAGCGCCCGGGGGTTGTACGAGCAGTACTTC. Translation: CASSARGLYEQYF.

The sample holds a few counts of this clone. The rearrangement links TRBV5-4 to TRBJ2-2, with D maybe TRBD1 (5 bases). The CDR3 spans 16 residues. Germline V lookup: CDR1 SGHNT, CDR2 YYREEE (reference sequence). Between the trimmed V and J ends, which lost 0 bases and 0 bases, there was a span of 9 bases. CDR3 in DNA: TGTGCCAGCAGCTTGGGGGGCCGATCGAACACCGGGGAGCTGTTTTTT. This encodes CASSLGGRSNTGELFF.

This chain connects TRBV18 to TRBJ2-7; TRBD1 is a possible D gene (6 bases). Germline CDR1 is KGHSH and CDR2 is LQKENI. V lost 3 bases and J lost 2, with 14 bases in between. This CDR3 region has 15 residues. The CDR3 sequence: CASSPFLDSPYEQYF. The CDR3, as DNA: TGTGCCAGCTCACCTTTTCTGGACAGCCCCTACGAGCAGTACTTC.

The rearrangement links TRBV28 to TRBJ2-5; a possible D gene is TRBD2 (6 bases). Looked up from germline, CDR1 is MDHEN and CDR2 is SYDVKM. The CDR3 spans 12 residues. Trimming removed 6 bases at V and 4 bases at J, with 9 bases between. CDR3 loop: CASREGIETQYF. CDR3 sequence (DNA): TGTGCCAGCAGGGAGGGGATAGAGACCCAGTACTTC.

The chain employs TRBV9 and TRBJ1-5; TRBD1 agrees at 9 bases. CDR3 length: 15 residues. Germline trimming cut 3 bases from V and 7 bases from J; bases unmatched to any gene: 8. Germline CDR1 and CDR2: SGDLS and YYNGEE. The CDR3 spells CASSAGQGSRQPQHF. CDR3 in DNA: TGTGCCAGCAGCGCGGGACAGGGAAGTCGGCAGCCCCAGCATTTT.

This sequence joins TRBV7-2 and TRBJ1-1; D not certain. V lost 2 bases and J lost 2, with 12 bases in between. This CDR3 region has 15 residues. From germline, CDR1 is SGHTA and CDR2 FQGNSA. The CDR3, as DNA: TGTGCCAGCAGCTTAAGAACTCAGGTTAACACTGAAGCTTTCTTT. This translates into CASSLRTQVNTEAFF.

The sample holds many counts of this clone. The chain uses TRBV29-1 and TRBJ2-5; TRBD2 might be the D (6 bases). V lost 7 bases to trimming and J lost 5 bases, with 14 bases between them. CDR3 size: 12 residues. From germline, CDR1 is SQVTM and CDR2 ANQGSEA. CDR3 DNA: TGCAGCGCGGGACTTCCGGAGGAGACCCAGTACTTC. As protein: CSAGLPEETQYF.

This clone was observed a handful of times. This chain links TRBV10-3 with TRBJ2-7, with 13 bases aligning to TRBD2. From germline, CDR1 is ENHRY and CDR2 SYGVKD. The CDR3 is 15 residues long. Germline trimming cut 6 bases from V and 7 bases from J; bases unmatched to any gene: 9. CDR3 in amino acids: CAIRDGLAGVSEQYF. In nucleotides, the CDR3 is TGTGCCATCAGAGATGGACTAGCGGGAGTGTCTGAGCAGTACTTC.

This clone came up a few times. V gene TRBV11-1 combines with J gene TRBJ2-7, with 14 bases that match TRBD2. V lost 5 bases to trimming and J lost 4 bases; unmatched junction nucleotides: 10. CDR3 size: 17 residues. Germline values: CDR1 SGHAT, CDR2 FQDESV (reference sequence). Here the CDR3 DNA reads TGTGCCAGCAGCCCCTCCGGGACTAGCGGGAGAATGTACGAGCAGTACTTC. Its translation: CASSPSGTSGRMYEQYF.

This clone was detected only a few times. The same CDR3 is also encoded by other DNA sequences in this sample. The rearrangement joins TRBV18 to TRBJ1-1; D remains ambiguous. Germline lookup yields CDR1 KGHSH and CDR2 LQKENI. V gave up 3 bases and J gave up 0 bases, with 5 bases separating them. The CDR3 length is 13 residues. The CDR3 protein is CASSPGMNTEAFF. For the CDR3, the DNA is TGTGCCAGCTCACCCGGGATGAACACTGAAGCTTTCTTT. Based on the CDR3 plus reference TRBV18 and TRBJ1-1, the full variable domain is NAGVMQNPRHLVRRRGQEARLRCSPMKGHSHVYWYRQLPEEGLKFMVYLQKENIIDESGMPKERFSAEFPKEGPSILRIQQVVRGDSAAYFCASSPGMNTEAFFGQGTRLTVV.

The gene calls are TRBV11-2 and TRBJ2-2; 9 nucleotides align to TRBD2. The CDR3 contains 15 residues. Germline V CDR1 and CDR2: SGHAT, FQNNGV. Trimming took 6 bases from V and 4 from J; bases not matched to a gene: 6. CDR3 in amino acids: CASSSLREGTGELFF. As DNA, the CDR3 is TGTGCCAGCAGTTCCCTGCGGGAGGGCACCGGGGAGCTGTTTTTT.

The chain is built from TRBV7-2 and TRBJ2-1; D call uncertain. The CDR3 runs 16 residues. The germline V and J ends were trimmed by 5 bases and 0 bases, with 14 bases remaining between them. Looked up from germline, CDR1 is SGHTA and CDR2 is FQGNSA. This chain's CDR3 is CASSPSQVSSYNEQFF. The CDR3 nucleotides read TGTGCCAGCAGCCCATCCCAAGTCAGCTCCTACAATGAGCAGTTCTTC.

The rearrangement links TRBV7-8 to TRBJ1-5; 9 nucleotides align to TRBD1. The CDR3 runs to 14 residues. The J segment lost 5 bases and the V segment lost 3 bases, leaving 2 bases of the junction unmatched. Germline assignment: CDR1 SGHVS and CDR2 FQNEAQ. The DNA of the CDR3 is TGTGCCAGCAGCTTCCGGACAGGGGATCAGCCCCAGCATTTT. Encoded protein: CASSFRTGDQPQHF.

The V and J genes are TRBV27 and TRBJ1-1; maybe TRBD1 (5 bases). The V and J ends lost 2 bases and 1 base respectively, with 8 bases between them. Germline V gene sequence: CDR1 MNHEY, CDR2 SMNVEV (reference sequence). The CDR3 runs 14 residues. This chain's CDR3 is CASSLTGANTEAFF. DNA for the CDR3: TGTGCCAGCAGTTTAACAGGCGCGAACACTGAAGCTTTCTTT.

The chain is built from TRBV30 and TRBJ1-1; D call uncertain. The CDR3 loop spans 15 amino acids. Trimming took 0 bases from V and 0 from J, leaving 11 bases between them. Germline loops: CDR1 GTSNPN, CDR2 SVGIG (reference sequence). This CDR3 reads CAWSVNSLMNTEAFF. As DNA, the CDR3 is TGTGCCTGGAGTGTAAACAGCCTTATGAACACTGAAGCTTTCTTT.

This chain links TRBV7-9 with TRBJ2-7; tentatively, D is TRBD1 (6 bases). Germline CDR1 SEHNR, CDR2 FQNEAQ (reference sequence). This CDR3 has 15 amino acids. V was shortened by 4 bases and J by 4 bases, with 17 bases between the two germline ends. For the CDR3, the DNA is TGTGCCAGCAGCTCCTCCGGGACAAATCCTTACGAGCAGTACTTC. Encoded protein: CASSSSGTNPYEQYF.

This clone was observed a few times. The CDR3 region has the DNA TGCGCCAGCAGCCCCGGACTAGCGGGAACCACAGATACGCAGTATTTT. Translated: CASSPGLAGTTDTQYF. The chain joins TRBV5-1 to TRBJ2-3, with 12 bases identical to TRBD2. CDR3 length: 16 residues. Per the germline V gene, CDR1 is SGHRS and CDR2 is YFSETQ. The V segment lost 4 bases and the J segment 2 bases; nucleotides outside the gene matches: 5.

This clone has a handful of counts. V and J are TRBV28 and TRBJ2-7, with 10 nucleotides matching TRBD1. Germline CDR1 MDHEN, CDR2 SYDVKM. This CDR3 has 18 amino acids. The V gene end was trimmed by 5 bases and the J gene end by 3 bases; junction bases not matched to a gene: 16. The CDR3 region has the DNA TGTGCCAGCAGTCCGCTGTCCCGGGACAGGGGACAGGACTACGAGCAGTACTTC. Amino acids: CASSPLSRDRGQDYEQYF.

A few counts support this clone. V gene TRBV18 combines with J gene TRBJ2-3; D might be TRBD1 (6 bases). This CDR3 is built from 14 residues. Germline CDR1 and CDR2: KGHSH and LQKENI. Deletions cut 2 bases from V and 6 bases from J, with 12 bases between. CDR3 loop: CASSPKAGEDTQYF. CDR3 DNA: TGTGCCAGCTCACCAAAAGCAGGGGAGGATACGCAGTATTTT.

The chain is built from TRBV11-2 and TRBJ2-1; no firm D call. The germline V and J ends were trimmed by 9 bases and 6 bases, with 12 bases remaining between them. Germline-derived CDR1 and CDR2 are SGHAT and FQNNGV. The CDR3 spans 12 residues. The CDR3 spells CASHTIANEQFF. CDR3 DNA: TGTGCCAGTCATACTATAGCCAATGAGCAGTTCTTC.